This record covers a single T cell receptor (beta chain). The sample originates from a study of control samples from healthy donors and cancer patients. CDR3 length: 16 residues. V lost 5 bases, J lost 2 bases, and 6 bases stayed unmatched. Germline lookup yields CDR1 SGHVS and CDR2 FQNEAQ. Method: immunoSEQ multiplex PCR; TCRdb's copy keeps in-frame clones and lacks some. The sample lists some 130,000 clones, more than 85% occurring once. This TCR derives from a man between 45 and 60 years old with head and neck cancer. The genes are TRBV7-8 and TRBJ2-3; 11 bases agree with TRBD2. Sequencing was performed on PBMCs. The CDR3 reads CASSTSGGPLTDTQYF. The CDR3 DNA reads as TGTGCCAGCAGCACTAGCGGGGGACCACTCACAGATACGCAGTATTTT.